This is a list of T cell receptor beta chains from one sample in a study of regulatory T cells in long-lasting Graves disease. Each CDR3 protein gets one entry after TCRdb re-called the multiplex PCR reads with MiXCR. Here the sample spans about 610,000 distinct CDR3 sequences, roughly 15% being singletons. These data are also associated with another study on T cells in Graves' hyperthyroidism and ophthalmopathy.

Sequenced material: peripheral blood mononuclear cells (PBMCs), taken at new diagnosis, from a patient treated with antithyroid drugs. The receptors shown here come from a man aged 18 to 29 with Graves disease. The CDR3 runs from the conserved cysteine through the conserved F or W. A D gene is named only where the DNA matches it firmly. Size values are once, few and many counts, or a class for expanded clones, and some rows have none.

D	length	V	J	size	CDR3	DNA
-	18	TRBV7-3	TRBJ2-1	many	CASSLTFDRLRGDNEQFF	TGTGCCAGCAGCTTAACCTTCGATCGGCTCCGTGGGGACAATGAGCAGTTCTTC
TRBD1	14	TRBV4-1	TRBJ2-7	-	CASSWDSENYEQYF	TGCGCCAGCAGCTGGGACAGCGAGAACTACGAGCAGTACTTC
-	13	TRBV29-1	TRBJ2-2	many	CSVVTLGDRELFF	TGCAGCGTTGTGACACTCGGGGACCGGGAGCTGTTTTTT
-	14	TRBV6-2/TRBV6-3	TRBJ1-1	many	CASSVNRRNTEAFF	TGTGCCAGCAGCGTAAACAGGAGGAACACTGAAGCTTTCTTT
-	16	TRBV10-3	TRBJ2-1	-	CAISESSRGTYNEQFF	TGTGCCATCAGTGAGTCGAGCAGGGGCACCTACAATGAGCAGTTCTTC
TRBD2	16	TRBV14	TRBJ2-3	-	CASSRKLAGGGDTQYF	TGTGCCAGCAGCCGAAAGCTAGCGGGAGGTGGAGATACGCAGTATTTT
-	15	TRBV7-3	TRBJ2-3	many	CASSLSGALTDTQYF	TGTGCCAGCAGCTTATCAGGAGCCCTCACAGATACGCAGTATTTT
-	14	TRBV7-9	TRBJ2-7	-	CASSLESGAYEQYF	TGTGCCAGCAGCTTAGAGTCAGGAGCCTACGAGCAGTACTTC
-	15	TRBV2	TRBJ2-3	few	CASSELAHSTDTQYF	TGTGCCAGCAGTGAGCTAGCGCATAGCACAGATACGCAGTATTTT
-	15	TRBV5-1	TRBJ2-5	-	CASSLGDWGQETQYF	TGCGCCAGCAGCTTGGGGGATTGGGGCCAAGAGACCCAGTACTTC
TRBD2	15	TRBV27	TRBJ2-5	many	CASSFQRGYQETQYF	TGTGCCAGCAGTTTCCAGCGGGGGTACCAAGAGACCCAGTACTTC
-	15	TRBV28	TRBJ2-7	many	CASSPRAERSYEQYF	TGTGCCAGCAGCCCTCGGGCAGAGAGGTCCTACGAGCAGTACTTC
TRBD1	13	TRBV10-3	TRBJ2-7	few	CAISGGQAYEQYF	TGTGCCATCAGTGGGGGACAGGCCTACGAGCAGTACTTC
-	13	TRBV6-1	TRBJ2-7	few	CASSEGRTYEQYF	TGTGCCAGCAGTGAGGGGCGAACTTACGAGCAGTACTTC
-	15	TRBV18	TRBJ2-7	-	CASSRRDTHLGEQYF	TGTGCCAGCTCACGGCGGGACACACACCTGGGGGAGCAGTACTTC
TRBD2	16	TRBV20-1	TRBJ2-2	many	CSARFEPSGNTGELFF	TGCAGTGCTAGGTTTGAGCCTAGCGGGAACACCGGGGAGCTGTTTTTT
TRBD1	14	TRBV5-6	TRBJ1-5	many	CASSLGDREQPQHF	TGTGCCAGCAGCTTGGGTGACAGGGAGCAGCCCCAGCATTTT
-	14	TRBV3-1	TRBJ1-5	many	CASSPQGGDQPQHF	TGTGCCAGCAGCCCTCAGGGTGGCGATCAGCCCCAGCATTTT
TRBD2	14	TRBV20-1	TRBJ2-5	many	CSARDLAGVGPQYF	TGCAGTGCTAGAGATTTGGCGGGAGTGGGGCCCCAGTACTTC
-	16	TRBV20-1	TRBJ1-5	few	CSADYLDSGLNQPQHF	TGCAGTGCGGATTACTTGGACTCCGGCCTCAATCAGCCCCAGCATTTT
-	13	TRBV27	TRBJ2-7	few	CASSSDAVYEQYF	TGTGCCAGCAGTTCAGACGCTGTATACGAGCAGTACTTC
TRBD2	14	TRBV27	TRBJ2-1	many	CASSSPGLAQEQFF	TGTGCCAGCAGTTCGCCGGGACTAGCCCAGGAGCAGTTCTTC
TRBD1	16	TRBV6-1	TRBJ2-6	many	CASRTSTGVRANVLTF	TGTGCCAGCAGAACTTCGACAGGGGTTAGGGCCAACGTCCTGACTTTC
TRBD1	15	TRBV27	TRBJ1-4	many	CASSSLTGFEEKLFF	TGTGCCAGCAGTTCATTGACAGGGTTCGAGGAAAAACTGTTTTTT
-	14	TRBV13	TRBJ2-2	-	CASSLVGKGGELFF	TGTGCCAGCAGCTTAGTAGGGAAAGGTGGGGAGCTGTTTTTT
TRBD1	15	TRBV13	TRBJ1-1	-	CASSATGEENTEAFF	TGTGCCAGCAGCGCCACAGGGGAAGAGAACACTGAAGCTTTCTTT
TRBD2	16	TRBV18	TRBJ2-3	once	CASSPLLAGTTDTQYF	TGTGCCAGCTCACCACTTCTAGCGGGAACCACAGATACGCAGTATTTT
TRBD2	15	TRBV6-2/TRBV6-3	TRBJ2-5	few	CASRRGLAGGETQYF	TGTGCCAGCAGGAGAGGACTAGCGGGCGGGGAGACCCAGTACTTC
-	12	TRBV12-3/TRBV12-4	TRBJ2-3	-	CASGDLTDTQYF	TGTGCCAGCGGGGATCTCACAGATACGCAGTATTTT
TRBD1	16	TRBV11-2	TRBJ2-5	many	CASSRRDSLVQETQYF	TGTGCCAGCAGCCGAAGGGACAGCCTAGTCCAAGAGACCCAGTACTTC
TRBD2	16	TRBV18	TRBJ2-3	-	CASSPPREGLADTQYF	TGTGCCAGCTCACCACCGCGGGAGGGTCTCGCAGATACGCAGTATTTT
TRBD1	15	TRBV5-1	TRBJ2-3	-	CASSLEGQGADTQYF	TGCGCCAGCAGCTTGGAAGGACAGGGGGCAGATACGCAGTATTTT
TRBD2	14	TRBV11-2	TRBJ2-5	-	CASSFTSDQETQYF	TGTGCCAGCAGCTTCACTAGCGACCAAGAGACCCAGTACTTC
TRBD1	16	TRBV2	TRBJ1-1	many	CASSFGTGAPLGEAFF	TGTGCCAGCAGTTTTGGGACAGGGGCTCCCCTGGGTGAAGCTTTCTTT
-	14	TRBV4-1	TRBJ1-2	few	CASSQEGRLYGYTF	TGCGCCAGCAGCCAAGAGGGACGGCTCTATGGCTACACCTTC
TRBD1	15	TRBV11-2	TRBJ1-1	many	CASSLDQGALTEAFF	TGTGCCAGCAGCTTAGATCAGGGGGCCCTCACTGAAGCTTTCTTT
TRBD2	13	TRBV3-1	TRBJ2-7	many	CASKLAGTYEQYF	TGTGCCAGCAAACTAGCGGGAACCTACGAGCAGTACTTC
TRBD2	13	TRBV20-1	TRBJ2-3	many	CSALSGSNYTQYF	TGCAGTGCCCTAAGCGGGAGTAACTATACGCAGTATTTT
-	13	TRBV20-1	TRBJ1-2	-	CSARDLKDYGYTF	TGCAGTGCTAGAGATTTAAAGGACTATGGCTACACCTTC
TRBD1	16	TRBV7-9	TRBJ2-4	-	CASSLSGTGLWAIQYF	TGTGCCAGCAGCTTATCCGGGACAGGGTTGTGGGCCATTCAGTACTTC
-	13	TRBV20-1	TRBJ1-5	many	CSAADGSNQPQHF	TGCAGTGCCGCGGACGGTAGCAATCAGCCCCAGCATTTT
-	13	TRBV29-1	TRBJ1-1	-	CSASGGAFSEAFF	TGCAGCGCCTCCGGGGGGGCTTTTTCTGAAGCTTTCTTT
TRBD2	16	TRBV18	TRBJ2-7	-	CASSLTTGLAGLEQYF	TGTGCCAGCTCACTTACTACGGGACTAGCGGGTCTCGAGCAGTACTTC
TRBD1	12	TRBV10-3	TRBJ2-7	once	CAISTGVYEQYF	TGTGCCATCAGTACAGGGGTCTACGAGCAGTACTTC
-	12	TRBV5-8	TRBJ1-2	-	CASSFESTGYTF	TGTGCCAGCAGCTTCGAGTCAACCGGCTACACCTTC
-	16	TRBV5-1	TRBJ1-1	many	CASSTDPDRTNTEAFF	TGCGCCAGCAGCACGGACCCCGACAGGACCAACACTGAAGCTTTCTTT
TRBD2	16	TRBV15	TRBJ2-3	many	CATSRVAGGRGDTQYF	TGTGCCACCAGCAGAGTTGCGGGAGGCCGAGGGGATACGCAGTATTTT
TRBD2	14	TRBV7-9	TRBJ2-3	-	CASSYPLAGPTQYF	TGTGCCAGCAGCTACCCGCTAGCGGGACCTACGCAGTATTTT
-	15	TRBV20-1	TRBJ2-6	few	CSATNYLSGANVLTF	TGCAGTGCTACCAACTATCTATCTGGGGCCAACGTCCTGACTTTC
TRBD2	16	TRBV6-1	TRBJ2-5	many	CASSEASGRARETQYF	TGTGCCAGCAGTGAAGCTAGCGGGAGGGCCCGAGAGACCCAGTACTTC
-	16	TRBV4-1	TRBJ2-7	few	CASSQDGGSSSYEQYF	TGCGCCAGCAGCCAAGACGGCGGTTCGAGCTCCTACGAGCAGTACTTC
-	16	TRBV19	TRBJ2-4	-	CASSTWGFLAEDIQYF	TGTGCCAGTAGTACGTGGGGGTTCCTAGCCGAGGACATTCAGTACTTC
TRBD1	15	TRBV18	TRBJ1-2	-	CASSAAGQGIHGYTF	TGTGCCAGCTCAGCTGCGGGACAGGGAATTCATGGCTACACCTTC
TRBD2	17	TRBV5-1	TRBJ2-1	-	CASSWGTAGSSYNEQFF	TGCGCCAGCAGCTGGGGTACAGCGGGAAGCTCCTACAATGAGCAGTTCTTC